This entry concerns a single T cell receptor beta chain. Other DNA sequences from this sample encode an identical CDR3 as well. This entry is derived from a study of Ad26.COV2.S vaccination and SARS-CoV-2 variants. This table comes from immunoSEQ multiplex PCR, and its TCRdb copy is limited to in-frame clones, with some not included. This sample has 300,000 to 350,000 clones, with approximately 87% found just once. Treatment defined: over 15 received Ad26.COV2.S at low or high dose, single or two shots; about 5 received placebo; per-sample allocation not given. It was on day 63 after the first vaccine or placebo injection that samples were taken. This CDR3 is built from 13 residues. V was trimmed by 2 bases and J by 2 bases, leaving 6 bases between them.

Here the sequenced sample was peripheral blood, taken in a trial of Ad26.COV2.S vaccine versus placebo. The chain carries TRBV12-3 or TRBV12-4 and TRBJ1-1; unclear D gene. The sequence was collected from a person aged 18 to 59 who received the Ad26.COV2.S COVID-19 vaccine or a placebo. The CDR3 sequence is CASSLSENTEAFF. As DNA, the CDR3 is TGTGCCAGCAGTTTATCAGAAAACACTGAAGCTTTCTTT.